This TCR beta chain is from a study of technical replicates of blood from four donors. This clone was seen just once. This CDR3 is built from 16 residues. The germline V gene has CDR1 SNHLY and CDR2 FYNNEI. V lost 3 bases and J lost 2; bases outside the gene matches: 7. Generated by immunoSEQ multiplex PCR, the TCRdb table keeps only in-frame clones and is missing some. The sample yields approximately 50,000 clones, approximately 86% seen once. The rearrangement uses TRBV2 and TRBJ2-3, with 8 bases identical to TRBD1. Sequenced: PBMCs. The TCR was taken from a human donor in good health. Some clones in this sample may be carry-over from other donors' samples. CDR3 protein: CASSELDRGNTDTQYF. The CDR3 DNA follows: TGTGCCAGCAGTGAGCTAGACAGGGGAAACACAGATACGCAGTATTTT.